Below, 7 T cell receptor beta chains from the same sample are listed, as sequenced in a study of blood T cell repertoires in COVID-19. Here immunoSEQ multiplex PCR was the method, and the copy in TCRdb shows in-frame clones only, minus some. The sample has over 200,000 clones; about 89% are singletons. The material sequenced was PBMCs or T cells enriched from blood (not recorded which). The receptors originated from a man aged 40-49 years who had recovered from COVID-19.

This clone was seen a few times. The CDR3 DNA reads TGTGCCACCCGAGGGGGACAGGCGGGCAATCAGCCCCAGCATTTT. It specifies CATRGGQAGNQPQHF. This rearrangement joins TRBV10-3 to TRBJ1-5; 8 nucleotides line up with TRBD1. Germline V CDR1 and CDR2: ENHRY, SYGVKD. V lost 10 bases and J lost 2; bases outside the gene matches: 10. The CDR3 is 15 amino acids.

The V call is TRBV27, the J call TRBJ2-7; D remains ambiguous. CDR3 length equals 12 residues. Trimming shortened V by 3 bases and J by 2 bases, and 5 bases separated the two germline ends. CDR1 MNHEY and CDR2 SMNVEV come from the germline V gene (reference sequence). The DNA for the CDR3 is TGTGCCAGCAGTTTCTCCCCCTACGAGCAGTACTTC. It is translated as CASSFSPYEQYF.

V gene TRBV11-3 combines with J gene TRBJ2-5, with 8 bases that match TRBD1. Trimming took 5 bases from V and 1 from J; bases not matched to a gene: 6. Looked up from germline, CDR1 is SGHNT and CDR2 is YENEEA. This CDR3 region has 15 residues. This CDR3 reads CASSPRTGSQETQYF. The CDR3 bases are TGTGCCAGCAGCCCGCGGACAGGGTCCCAAGAGACCCAGTACTTC.

The gene calls are TRBV9 and TRBJ1-1; D call uncertain. CDR1 is SGDLS and CDR2 is YYNGEE in the germline V gene. The CDR3 extends over 16 amino acids. Trimming cost V 4 bases and J 0 bases, with 16 bases left between them. CDR3 in amino acids: CASSPIFSPVNTEAFF. The CDR3 coding sequence is TGTGCCAGCAGCCCTATATTCTCACCGGTGAACACTGAAGCTTTCTTT. Filled out from reference TRBV9 and TRBJ1-1, the complete variable domain reads DSGVTQTPKHLITATGQRVTLRCSPRSGDLSVYWYQQSLDQGLQFLIQYYNGEERAKGNILERFSAQQFPDLHSELNLSSLELGDSALYFCASSPIFSPVNTEAFFGQGTRLTVV.

The chain employs TRBV28 and TRBJ2-7, with D maybe TRBD1 (5 bases). This CDR3 is 16 amino acids long. The V end was cut by 3 bases, the J end by 0 bases, with 15 bases between. CDR1 is MDHEN, CDR2 SYDVKM, per germline. The CDR3 DNA follows: TGTGCCAGCAGTTTTGGGGCGTATGTCAGCTCCTACGAGCAGTACTTC. Translated: CASSFGAYVSSYEQYF.

The chain links TRBV4-2 to TRBJ2-1, with TRBD1 identical over 7 bases. Germline CDR1 and CDR2: LGHNA and YNFKEQ. The CDR3 length is 16 residues. Trimming removed 3 bases from V and 8 bases from J; junction bases left unmatched: 13. The CDR3 DNA reads as TGTGCCAGCAGCCAGGCCGACAGGGTTTCACCCCATGAGCAGTTCTTC. As protein: CASSQADRVSPHEQFF.

The rearrangement joins TRBV27 to TRBJ1-2; D perhaps matches TRBD1 (5 bases). Germline V gene lookup returns CDR1 MNHEY and CDR2 SMNVEV (reference sequence). The CDR3 spans 15 residues. V gave up 1 base and J gave up 0 bases, with 9 bases separating them. CDR3 bases: TGTGCCAGCAGTTTATTGGGGGGGACTAACTATGGCTACACCTTC. Protein sequence: CASSLLGGTNYGYTF.